The clone carrying this T cell receptor (beta chain) was seen at least ten times. The antigen remains undetermined. Germline V gene lookup returns CDR1 MNHEY and CDR2 SMNVEV (reference sequence). V was pared by 2 bases and J by 4 bases, with 16 bases of the junction left unmatched. This CDR3 is built from 19 residues. The source of the sample is a study of T-cell reconstitution after alpha-beta-depleted transplantation in children. Notes on the study in general: After transplant, high TCRbeta diversity at day 60 in some patients arose from surviving recipient T cells and thymic progenitors. Fresh T-cell production supplied most of the T-cell counts and diversity seen one year after transplant.

Unique molecular identifiers were used in preparing the TCRbeta library. TCRdb reprocessed the PCR reads with MiXCR, giving one entry per CDR3 protein. The table includes roughly 350,000 distinct CDR3 sequences, around 15% detected once. This rearrangement joins TRBV27 to TRBJ2-7, with TRBD2 matching over 11 bases. This specimen consisted of PBMCs, mostly from graft donor cells, obtained 360 days after TCRalphabeta/CD19-depleted stem cell transplant. This clonotype was sampled from a male patient aged 2-15 years who had a stem cell transplant for acute lymphoblastic leukemia, so the T cells may come from the graft donor. The CDR3, as DNA: TGTGCCAGCAGTTTAAGATGGCCTTTAGCGGGAGGGGATCTGTACGAGCAGTACTTC. Residues: CASSLRWPLAGGDLYEQYF.